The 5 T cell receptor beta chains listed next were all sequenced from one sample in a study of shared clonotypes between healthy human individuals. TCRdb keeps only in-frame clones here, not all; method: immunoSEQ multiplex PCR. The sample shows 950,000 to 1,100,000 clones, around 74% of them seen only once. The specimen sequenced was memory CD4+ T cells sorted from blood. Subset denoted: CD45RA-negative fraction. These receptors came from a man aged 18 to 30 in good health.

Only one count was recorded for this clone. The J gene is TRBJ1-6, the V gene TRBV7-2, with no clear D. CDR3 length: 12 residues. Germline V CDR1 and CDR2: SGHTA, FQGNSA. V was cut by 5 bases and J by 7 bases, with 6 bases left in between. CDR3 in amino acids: CASSLRNSPLHF. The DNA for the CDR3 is TGTGCCAGCAGCCTCAGGAATTCACCCCTCCACTTT.

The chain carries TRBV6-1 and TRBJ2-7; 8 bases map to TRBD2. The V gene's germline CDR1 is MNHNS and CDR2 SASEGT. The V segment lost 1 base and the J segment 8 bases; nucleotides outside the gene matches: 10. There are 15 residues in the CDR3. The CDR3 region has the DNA TGTGCCAGCAGTGAAGAGAGCAGCGGGGGTACGAAGCAGTACTTC. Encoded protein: CASSEESSGGTKQYF.

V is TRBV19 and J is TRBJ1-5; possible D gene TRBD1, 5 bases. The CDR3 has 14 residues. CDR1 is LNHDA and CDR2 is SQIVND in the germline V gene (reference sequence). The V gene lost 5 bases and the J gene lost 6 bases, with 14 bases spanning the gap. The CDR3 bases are TGTGCCAGTAGTTCGTACAGGAAGGGTCAGCCCCAGCATTTT. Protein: CASSSYRKGQPQHF.

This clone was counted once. The CDR3 loop reads CASSPPGTSGSGTGELFF. The CDR3 DNA follows: TGTGCCAGCTCACCTCCAGGGACTAGCGGGAGTGGAACCGGGGAGCTGTTTTTT. The chain employs TRBV18 and TRBJ2-2, with TRBD2 matching over 14 bases. The CDR3 covers 18 residues. V lost 3 bases and J lost 5; bases outside the gene matches: 8. CDR1 KGHSH and CDR2 LQKENI come from the germline V gene.

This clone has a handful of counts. The CDR3 coding sequence is TGTGCCAGTGCGGACAGGAGTGAAGCTTTCTTT. Its translation is CASADRSEAFF. This chain connects TRBV19 to TRBJ1-1; 7 bases line up with TRBD1. CDR1 and CDR2 from the germline V gene are LNHDA and SQIVND (reference sequence). V lost 8 bases, J lost 7 bases, and 4 bases stayed unmatched. The CDR3 length is 11 residues.